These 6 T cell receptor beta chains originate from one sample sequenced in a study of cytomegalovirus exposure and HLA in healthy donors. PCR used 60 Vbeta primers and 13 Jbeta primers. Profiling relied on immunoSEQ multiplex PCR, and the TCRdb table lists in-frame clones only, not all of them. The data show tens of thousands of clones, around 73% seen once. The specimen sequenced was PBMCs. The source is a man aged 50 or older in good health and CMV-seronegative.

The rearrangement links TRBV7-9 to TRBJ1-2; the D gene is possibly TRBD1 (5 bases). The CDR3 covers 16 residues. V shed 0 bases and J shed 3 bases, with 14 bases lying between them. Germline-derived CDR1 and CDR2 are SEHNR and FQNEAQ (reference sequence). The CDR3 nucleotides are TGTGCCAGCAGCTTAGCTGGGGGGGTGGCCTACTATGGCTACACCTTC. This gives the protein CASSLAGGVAYYGYTF.

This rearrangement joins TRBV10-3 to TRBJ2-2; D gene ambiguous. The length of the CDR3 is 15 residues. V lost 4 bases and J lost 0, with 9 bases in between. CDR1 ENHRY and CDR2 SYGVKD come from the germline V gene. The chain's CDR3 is CAISGPGSNTGELFF. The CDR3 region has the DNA TGTGCCATCAGTGGTCCAGGATCGAACACCGGGGAGCTGTTTTTT.

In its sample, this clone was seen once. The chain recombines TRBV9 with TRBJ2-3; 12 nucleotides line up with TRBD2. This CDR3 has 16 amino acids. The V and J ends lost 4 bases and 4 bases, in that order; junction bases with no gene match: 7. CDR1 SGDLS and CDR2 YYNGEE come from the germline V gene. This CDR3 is CASSIASGGVSDTQYF. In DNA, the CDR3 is TGTGCCAGCAGCATAGCTAGCGGGGGGGTTTCAGATACGCAGTATTTT. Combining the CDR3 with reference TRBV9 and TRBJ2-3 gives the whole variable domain DSGVTQTPKHLITATGQRVTLRCSPRSGDLSVYWYQQSLDQGLQFLIQYYNGEERAKGNILERFSAQQFPDLHSELNLSSLELGDSALYFCASSIASGGVSDTQYFGPGTRLTVL.

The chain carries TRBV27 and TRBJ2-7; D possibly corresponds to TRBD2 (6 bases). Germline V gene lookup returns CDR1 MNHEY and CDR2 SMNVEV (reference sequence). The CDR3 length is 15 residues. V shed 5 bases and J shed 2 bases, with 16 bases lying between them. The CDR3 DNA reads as TGTGCCAGCAGTAGCCCGGGACGCGGGACCTACGAGCAGTACTTC. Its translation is CASSSPGRGTYEQYF.

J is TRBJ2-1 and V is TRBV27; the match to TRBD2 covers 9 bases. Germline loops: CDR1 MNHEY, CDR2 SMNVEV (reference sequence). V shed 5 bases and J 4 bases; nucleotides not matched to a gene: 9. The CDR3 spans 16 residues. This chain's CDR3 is CASSARVSGGYNEQFF. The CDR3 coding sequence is TGTGCCAGCAGTGCCCGGGTGAGCGGGGGGTACAATGAGCAGTTCTTC.

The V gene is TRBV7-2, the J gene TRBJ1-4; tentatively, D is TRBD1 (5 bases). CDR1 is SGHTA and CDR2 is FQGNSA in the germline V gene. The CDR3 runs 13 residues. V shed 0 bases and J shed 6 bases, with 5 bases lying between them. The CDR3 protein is CASSLARDEKLFF. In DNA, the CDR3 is TGTGCCAGCAGCTTAGCCAGGGATGAAAAACTGTTTTTT.